The 16 T cell receptor beta chains below were found in one sample sequenced in a study of cytomegalovirus exposure and HLA in healthy donors. PCR was performed using 60 Vbeta and 13 Jbeta primers. The protocol was immunoSEQ multiplex PCR, while the TCRdb copy is restricted to in-frame clones and leaves out a portion. The data show 150,000 or so clones, roughly four fifths seen once. The specimen was PBMCs. The origin of the receptors is a woman in her thirties or forties in good health and CMV-seronegative.

The J gene is TRBJ1-1, the V gene TRBV6-5; D is possibly TRBD1 (6 bases). Germline V gene lookup returns CDR1 MNHEY and CDR2 SVGAGI. The CDR3 is 14 residues long. V was clipped by 2 bases and J by 5 bases, with 12 bases between them. The CDR3 loop is CASSYTGLETEAFF. Here the CDR3 DNA reads TGTGCCAGCAGTTACACAGGGCTAGAGACTGAAGCTTTCTTT.

The rearrangement uses TRBV10-1 and TRBJ1-6; perhaps TRBD1 as D (5 bases). The CDR3 totals 15 residues. V was cut by 0 bases and J by 9 bases, with 12 bases left in between. Germline V gives CDR1 WNHNN, CDR2 SYGVQD (reference sequence). The CDR3 coding sequence is TGCGCCAGCAGTGAGTCTCAGGGAAGAGGTTCACCCCTCCACTTT. This codes for CASSESQGRGSPLHF.

The CDR3 DNA reads TGTGCCAGCAGCTTAGTGGGCGTAGGGACTAGCGGGACTTTGGATACGCAGTATTTT. Protein sequence: CASSLVGVGTSGTLDTQYF. The chain uses TRBV7-2 and TRBJ2-3; 13 nucleotides agree with TRBD2. This CDR3 is built from 19 residues. Germline V gene sequence: CDR1 SGHTA, CDR2 FQGNSA. V was clipped by 1 base and J by 6 bases; unmatched bases: 13.

J is TRBJ1-1 and V is TRBV6-5, with D possibly being TRBD1 (6 bases). The ends were cut back, 9 bases at V and 8 bases at J, with 16 bases in the middle. This CDR3 contains 12 residues. Germline V gene data show CDR1 as MNHEY and CDR2 as SVGAGI. CDR3 region: CASGRGTEEAFF. In DNA form, the CDR3 reads TGTGCCAGTGGGAGGGGGACTGAAGAAGCTTTCTTT.

V is TRBV19 and J is TRBJ1-5; possibly TRBD1 for D (6 bases). Germline CDR1 is LNHDA and CDR2 is SQIVND (reference sequence). This CDR3 spans 16 amino acids. The V end was cut by 7 bases, the J end by 2 bases, with 18 bases between. CDR3 sequence: CASTEGGAGGNQPQHF. For the CDR3, the DNA is TGTGCCAGTACAGAGGGGGGGGCCGGGGGCAATCAGCCCCAGCATTTT.

This clone has only a few counts. The genes are TRBV6-6 and TRBJ2-1; D remains unclear. The germline V gene has CDR1 MNHNY and CDR2 SVGAGI (reference sequence). Trimming took off 0 bases at V and 9 bases at J, with 12 bases between the two ends. This CDR3 region has 14 residues. CDR3 amino acids: CASSYSNTRGEQFF. DNA for the CDR3: TGTGCCAGCAGTTACTCGAATACGCGAGGTGAGCAGTTCTTC.

The chain is built from TRBV15 and TRBJ1-2; TRBD1 might be the D (5 bases). CDR3 length: 14 residues. Germline CDR1 LNHNV, CDR2 YYDKDF (reference sequence). V was cut by 5 bases and J by 7 bases, with 17 bases left in between. CDR3 nucleotides: TGTGCCACCAGCCAGGACACCCCCGGCAGTGGCTACACCTTC. Its translation: CATSQDTPGSGYTF.

The rearrangement uses TRBV9 and TRBJ2-1, with TRBD2 matching 8 bases. V lost 4 bases, J lost 4 bases, and 7 bases stayed unmatched. CDR3 size: 15 residues. In germline, CDR1 is SGDLS, CDR2 YYNGEE. The CDR3 DNA is TGTGCCAGCAGCCCGACTAGCGAGATATACAATGAGCAGTTCTTC. Translated, it gives CASSPTSEIYNEQFF. Full variable domain (rest looked up from reference TRBV9 and TRBJ2-1): DSGVTQTPKHLITATGQRVTLRCSPRSGDLSVYWYQQSLDQGLQFLIQYYNGEERAKGNILERFSAQQFPDLHSELNLSSLELGDSALYFCASSPTSEIYNEQFFGPGTRLTVL.

This chain connects TRBV30 to TRBJ1-1; TRBD1 aligns across 12 bases. This CDR3 has 14 amino acids. In germline, CDR1 is GTSNPN, CDR2 SVGIG (reference sequence). V lost 5 bases, J lost 5 bases, and 6 bases stayed unmatched. This CDR3 reads CAWGTGGKRTEAFF. The CDR3 region has the DNA TGTGCCTGGGGGACAGGGGGCAAGCGGACTGAAGCTTTCTTT.

The rearrangement joins TRBV28 to TRBJ1-2; 7 bases agree with TRBD1. The ends lost 1 base at V and 4 bases at J; junction bases unmatched: 6. Germline V gene sequence: CDR1 MDHEN, CDR2 SYDVKM. The CDR3 is 15 residues long. CDR3 bases: TGTGCCAGCAGTTTATCGGGACAGCTTATCTATGGCTACACCTTC. Its translation is CASSLSGQLIYGYTF.

The V call is TRBV19, the J call TRBJ1-5; tentative D call: TRBD1 (5 bases). There are 16 residues in the CDR3. Looked up from germline, CDR1 is LNHDA and CDR2 is SQIVND (reference sequence). Trimming left V 7 bases short and J 0 bases short, with 16 bases between. The CDR3, as DNA: TGTGCCAGTAATCGTGACAGCGCTTATAGCAATCAGCCCCAGCATTTT. It is translated as CASNRDSAYSNQPQHF.

CDR3 nucleotides: TGTGCCAGCAGCTCCTACGATGCCTACGAGCAGTACTTC. Its protein is CASSSYDAYEQYF. V gene TRBV7-3 combines with J gene TRBJ2-7; D not resolved. The CDR3 is 13 residues long. The germline gives CDR1 SGHTA, CDR2 FQGTGA. V lost 4 bases, J lost 2 bases, and 9 bases lay in between.

This sequence joins TRBV5-1 and TRBJ2-1; 7 bases fit TRBD1. From germline, CDR1 is SGHRS and CDR2 YFSETQ. V lost 0 bases to trimming and J lost 3 bases; unmatched junction nucleotides: 3. This CDR3 is 15 amino acids long. CDR3 region: CASSLEGTDYNEQFF. The CDR3 DNA reads as TGCGCCAGCAGCTTGGAAGGGACAGACTACAATGAGCAGTTCTTC.

The V gene is TRBV27, the J gene TRBJ2-1, with TRBD2 identical over 7 bases. The CDR3 totals 12 residues. Germline CDR1 reads MNHEY; CDR2 reads SMNVEV (reference sequence). Unmatched junction bases numbered 6, after V lost 8 bases and J lost 8 bases. CDR3 residues: CASWEGRHEQFF. CDR3 coding DNA: TGTGCCAGCTGGGAGGGACGACATGAGCAGTTCTTC.

The chain joins TRBV5-1 to TRBJ1-1; 7 nucleotides align to TRBD1. V gave up 5 bases and J gave up 8 bases; unmatched junction bases: 9. CDR3 size: 13 residues. CDR1 is SGHRS, CDR2 YFSETQ, per germline. The CDR3 loop reads CASRQDRIGEAFF. CDR3 DNA: TGCGCCAGCAGACAGGACAGGATCGGGGAAGCTTTCTTT. Together with reference TRBV5-1 and TRBJ1-1, the CDR3 gives the full variable domain: KAGVTQTPRYLIKTRGQQVTLSCSPISGHRSVSWYQQTPGQGLQFLFEYFSETQRNKGNFPGRFSGRQFSNSRSEMNVSTLELGDSALYLCASRQDRIGEAFFGQGTRLTVV.

V gene TRBV19 combines with J gene TRBJ2-7; tentative D call: TRBD1 (5 bases). Germline loops: CDR1 LNHDA, CDR2 SQIVND (reference sequence). Trimming left V 5 bases short and J 0 bases short, with 8 bases between. The CDR3 is 13 amino acids. The CDR3 DNA follows: TGTGCCAGTAGTCAGGGTCCCTCCTACGAGCAGTACTTC. Translated: CASSQGPSYEQYF.